This T cell receptor beta chain was documented in a study of metastatic and nonmetastatic thyroid tumors. Study-wide background: For malignant and benign thyroid patients, tumor or nodule tissue and blood were the sources whose repertoires were compared.

Per the study methods: CDR3 was compared across clinicopathological groups, and the resulting differences were used to build a distant-metastasis classifier for papillary thyroid cancer. Using MiXCR, TCRdb re-called clones from the PCR reads. TCRdb's processing, not the authors' own work, is the source of the V and J calls. The table lists 20,000 to 30,000 clones, around 25% of them singletons. Study results and limitations: Within blood and tumor, benign nodules reportedly had significantly lower TCR beta diversity than malignant thyroid tumors did.

Ahead of thyroid surgery, no patient had received treatment of any kind. On this clone itself: What it binds is not known.

Per germline, CDR1 KGHDR and CDR2 SFDVKD. V was cut by 3 bases and J by 2 bases, with 9 bases left in between. There are 14 residues in the CDR3. J is TRBJ2-5 and V is TRBV24-1, with D unresolved. This TCR derives from a male donor with papillary thyroid cancer or a benign thyroid nodule (not recorded which). Some clones in this sample may be carry-over from other donors' samples. The sample consisted of tumor tissue. CDR3 loop: CATSDPKVQETQYF. CDR3 coding DNA: TGTGCCACCAGTGATCCTAAAGTACAAGAGACCCAGTACTTC.